Sequencing of this T cell receptor beta chain was carried out in a study of blood T cells in healthy people across ages (dated by TCRdb to the mid-2010s). Broadly, across the study: In model experiments, roughly one uniquely barcoded TCR beta cDNA molecule per two T cells was captured by template switching. Using deep sequencing normalized with unique cDNA molecular identifiers, the study measured how TCR beta repertoire diversity changes with age. Donors were grouped into four age groups: young (average approximately 15 years), middle-aged (around 39), aged (over 55) and long-lived (about 89). To avoid experimental bias, donors of different ages were spread randomly across the sequencing lanes. The study analyzed two additional independent replicas of 1 million unique cDNA reads from the same blood draw for two donors, one aged 18 to 29 and one aged 80 or older. Results and caveats for the whole study, not just this receptor: Observed TCR beta diversity correlated strongly with the percentage of naive T cells measured by flow cytometry. Because profiling used bulk unsorted PBMCs, naive and antigen-experienced compartments could not be compared conclusively. Estimates of total diversity based on one million sequenced T cells were regarded as lower bounds and as underestimates. The CMV infection status of donors was not known, potentially confounding age-related changes in expanded clonotypes. Observed TCR beta diversity per million T cells fell roughly linearly with age, and a significant reduction was already apparent by age around 36. The long-lived group showed more naive CD4+ T cells, fewer expanded clones and increased TCR diversity than the aged group, suggesting age selection.

Receptor libraries were prepared by 5' RACE. The second PCR ran for about 7 to 11 cycles and used a J-beta primer mix along with a sample-barcoded 5' primer. A template-switch 5' adaptor carrying 12 random nucleotides introduced a unique molecular identifier onto each TCR beta cDNA molecule. At least 2.5 million CDR3-containing paired-end reads were obtained from each sample. The Mint cDNA synthesis kit, primed by a TRBC-specific oligonucleotide, was used to synthesize first-strand cDNA from all RNA. After uracil-DNA glycosylase treatment, a first 18-cycle PCR used universal primers M1SS and BC2_uni_R on all cDNA. Regarding the original processing steps: For normalization, 1 million high-quality reads were randomly selected from each sample, with every read carrying a distinct molecular identifier. Reads sharing molecular identifiers were discarded rather than binned into consensus sequences. MiTCR, set to a Q25 quality threshold and the strictest error-elimination algorithm, was used for CDR3 identification, clonotype clustering and error correction. A nonparametric unseen species model with Euler transformation was used to estimate lower-bound total TCR beta diversity. The public reads were reprocessed in TCRdb via fastp at Q25 and MiXCR, keeping in-frame beta chains. Records with the same CDR3 protein are collapsed into one entry carrying the most frequent genes and DNA. The authors' filters were not applied to this entry. Counted in this sample were over 1,500,000 distinct CDR3 sequences; 39% of them appeared once. Clones ranked in the top ten supply about 21% of the sample.

This clonotype was observed a handful of times. Its binding antigen is unknown. No base qualities exist here, and no much larger clone lies one base off it. The donors were about 40 Caucasian individuals from Russia, aged roughly 6 to 100 years, who were systemically healthy. Each donor gave ten milliliters of peripheral blood, drawn into EDTA-treated Vacutainer tubes. Ficoll-Paque density-gradient centrifugation was used to isolate PBMCs, with at least 6.5 million per sample. Trizol reagent was used to extract total RNA from the PBMCs, yielding at least 5.5 micrograms per sample. Naive CD45RAhigh/CD27high T cell percentages were measured by flow cytometry on a PBMC aliquot from every donor. From its cysteine to its phenylalanine, the CDR3 spans 13 amino acids. The kept DNA is CDR3 alone, 39 bases in frame from the first base. From the germline V gene, CDR1 is ENHRY and CDR2 is SYGVKD. Compared with germline, V lacks 6 bases and J lacks 6 bases; bases without a gene match: 5.

The sample was blood. The source of this sequence is a human donor in good health. The chain employs TRBV10-3 and TRBJ2-1; TRBD2 agrees with 7 junctional bases. The DNA sequence reads TGTGCCATCAGGGGGGGGATTGTCAATGAGCAGTTCTTC. Protein translation: CAIRGGIVNEQFF.